These 14 T cell receptor beta chains share one sample of origin, sequenced in a study of blood T cell repertoires in COVID-19. Sequencing was performed with immunoSEQ multiplex PCR; in TCRdb, only in-frame clones are kept and a portion is missing. There are about 300,000 clones in the sample; nearly 90% occur only once, and 4.5% to 7% lies in the top ten. The sample taken for sequencing was PBMCs or T cells enriched from blood (not recorded which). The receptor source for this set is a woman between 25 and 40 years old who had recovered from COVID-19.

This clone has just a few counts. The gene calls are TRBV7-2 and TRBJ2-1, with 8 bases identical to TRBD2. Germline values: CDR1 SGHTA, CDR2 FQGNSA. The length of the CDR3 is 16 residues. The V gene end was trimmed by 2 bases and the J gene end by 4 bases; junction bases not matched to a gene: 7. In nucleotides, the CDR3 is TGTGCCAGCAGCTTATATGCTAGCGGGCCTTACAATGAGCAGTTCTTC. Translating gives CASSLYASGPYNEQFF. The variable domain in full, with the rest retrieved from reference TRBV7-2 and TRBJ2-1, is GAGVSQSPSNKVTEKGKDVELRCDPISGHTALYWYRQSLGQGLEFLIYFQGNSAPDKSGLPSDRFSAERTGGSVSTLTIQRTQQEDSAVYLCASSLYASGPYNEQFFGPGTRLTVL.

The V and J genes are TRBV30 and TRBJ2-2; D not resolved. Trimming pared 0 bases from V and 4 bases from J, leaving 9 bases between. The CDR3 is made up of 14 amino acids. The germline V gene encodes CDR1 GTSNPN and CDR2 SVGIG (reference sequence). The CDR3 nucleotides are TGTGCCTGGAGTGTACCCGGGTCCACCGGGGAGCTGTTTTTT. It encodes CAWSVPGSTGELFF.

The chain couples TRBV19 to TRBJ1-5; D gene ambiguous. CDR3 length equals 15 residues. V was shortened by 1 base and J by 6 bases, with 13 bases between the two germline ends. Per germline, CDR1 LNHDA and CDR2 SQIVND (reference sequence). The CDR3 bases are TGTGCCAGTAGTATAGCGGCCTCACGGGGTCAGCCCCAGCATTTT. It is translated as CASSIAASRGQPQHF.

The gene calls are TRBV5-1 and TRBJ2-7, with 11 bases aligning to TRBD1. Germline V gene lookup returns CDR1 SGHRS and CDR2 YFSETQ. The junction had 11 bases not matched to a gene; V was cut back by 3 bases and J by 3 bases. The CDR3 is 17 residues long. CDR3 residues: CASSSVMGTGGNYEQYF. The CDR3 coding sequence is TGCGCCAGCAGCTCTGTTATGGGGACAGGGGGAAACTACGAGCAGTACTTC.

The rearrangement links TRBV9 to TRBJ2-2, with 8 nucleotides matching TRBD1. J was trimmed by 5 bases and V by 1 base; bases with no gene match: 7. CDR1 SGDLS and CDR2 YYNGEE come from the germline V gene. CDR3 length equals 16 residues. The CDR3, as DNA: TGTGCCAGCAGCGTATCAGGGGGCGTTGGGACCGGGGAGCTGTTTTTT. This sequence encodes CASSVSGGVGTGELFF.

This clone was counted a single time. V is TRBV4-3 and J is TRBJ2-1; tentative D call: TRBD2 (5 bases). The CDR3 is 16 residues long. The germline gives CDR1 LGHNA, CDR2 YSLEER. V was pared by 4 bases and J by 8 bases, with 21 bases between. This CDR3 reads CASSPGWPGNGDEQFF. The CDR3 nucleotides read TGCGCCAGCAGCCCGGGGTGGCCCGGAAATGGGGATGAGCAGTTCTTC.

The chain carries TRBV5-4 and TRBJ1-2; no firm D call. This CDR3 has 12 residues. Per the germline V gene, CDR1 is SGHNT and CDR2 is YYREEE (reference sequence). V was shortened by 0 bases and J by 7 bases, with 7 bases between the two germline ends. As DNA, the CDR3 is TGTGCCAGCAGCTTGGACACCTCTGGCTACACCTTC. Amino acid sequence: CASSLDTSGYTF.

The V call is TRBV20-1, the J call TRBJ2-3; no reliable D call. V was trimmed by 3 bases and J by 2 bases, leaving 9 bases between them. The CDR3 totals 13 residues. Germline CDR1 and CDR2: DFQATT and SNEGSKA (reference sequence). The CDR3 DNA is TGCAGTGCTAGTTCCATAGCCACAGATACGCAGTATTTT. This translates into CSASSIATDTQYF.

The sample holds one count of this clone. The CDR3 region has the DNA TGTGCCAGTAGTACCCGGACAGGTCTTAGCAATCAGCCCCAGCATTTT. It specifies CASSTRTGLSNQPQHF. The chain combines TRBV19 with TRBJ1-5, with TRBD1 matching over 7 bases. This CDR3 is 16 amino acids long. V dropped 4 bases and J dropped 0; count of bases not matched to a gene: 6. Germline-derived CDR1 and CDR2 are LNHDA and SQIVND (reference sequence).

The gene calls are TRBV7-2 and TRBJ1-6; tentatively, D is TRBD1 (5 bases). The CDR3 is 14 residues long. The germline V gene encodes CDR1 SGHTA and CDR2 FQGNSA. V lost 6 bases to trimming and J lost 9 bases, with 15 bases between them. For the CDR3, the DNA is TGTGCCAGCAGGCCCGGGGGGTCTGGTTCACCCCTCCACTTT. Translating it yields CASRPGGSGSPLHF.

V and J are TRBV19 and TRBJ1-2; 8 bases fit TRBD1. Germline CDR1 and CDR2: LNHDA and SQIVND (reference sequence). Losses at the gene ends were 1 base for V and 4 bases for J; bases not matched to a gene: 8. The CDR3 extends over 16 amino acids. The CDR3 loop is CASSIGPETGAYGYTF. In nucleotides, the CDR3 is TGTGCCAGTAGTATAGGCCCCGAGACAGGGGCCTATGGCTACACCTTC.

The chain recombines TRBV7-6 with TRBJ2-7; the D gene is possibly TRBD2 (6 bases). Looked up from germline, CDR1 is SGHVS and CDR2 is FNYEAQ. The V and J ends lost 3 bases and 1 base respectively, with 25 bases between them. The CDR3 runs to 19 residues. CDR3 sequence: CASSFGAMRGGPQSYEQYF. The CDR3 DNA reads as TGTGCCAGCAGCTTTGGGGCCATGAGGGGAGGCCCCCAATCCTACGAGCAGTACTTC.

This chain links TRBV2 with TRBJ1-3; tentatively, D is TRBD1 (5 bases). Germline CDR1 is SNHLY and CDR2 is FYNNEI. This CDR3 contains 15 residues. The ends were cut back, 2 bases at V and 8 bases at J, with 16 bases in the middle. DNA for the CDR3: TGTGCCAGCAGTGAACGCCAGGGAAGGTTTGACACCATATATTTT. It encodes CASSERQGRFDTIYF.

Points on this clone: The sample holds other DNA sequences that translate to the same CDR3. J is TRBJ1-6 and V is TRBV9; 7 bases match TRBD1. The CDR3 has 13 residues. V was clipped by 4 bases and J by 10 bases; unmatched bases: 5. The germline V gene has CDR1 SGDLS and CDR2 YYNGEE. DNA of the CDR3: TGTGCCAGCAGCCCTGACAGGGACTCACCCCTCCACTTT. It specifies CASSPDRDSPLHF.